This TCR beta chain was sequenced during a study of breast tumors, draining lymph nodes, adjacent tissues. Findings and limits, study-wide: The lymph node origin of tumor T cells was framed as consistent with a hypothesis, not demonstrated. Tumors had less TCR diversity than lymph nodes, more than nontumor tissue. Luminal-like breast cancer showed significantly higher tumor–nontumor repertoire similarity than basal-like.

From the multiplex PCR reads, TCRdb called clonotypes with MiXCR, one entry per CDR3 protein. The data hold 130,000 or so distinct CDR3 sequences, with 21% observed a single time. Comment on this clonotype: Antigen: not known.

The lymph nodes were axillary draining lymph nodes from breast cancer patients. Sequencing was carried out using axillary lymph node tissue. This clonotype was obtained from a female donor with breast cancer. Some clones in this sample may be carry-over from other donors' samples.

Here the CDR3 DNA reads TGTGCCAGCAGCTTAGCTTATGGCGGGACTCCCTCCTACAATGAGCAGTTCTTC. Translation gives CASSLAYGGTPSYNEQFF. The V gene is TRBV11-2, the J gene TRBJ2-1; a possible D gene is TRBD2 (6 bases). Germline CDR1 is SGHAT and CDR2 is FQNNGV. This CDR3 spans 18 amino acids. V dropped 1 base and J dropped 0 bases, with 16 bases sitting between them.